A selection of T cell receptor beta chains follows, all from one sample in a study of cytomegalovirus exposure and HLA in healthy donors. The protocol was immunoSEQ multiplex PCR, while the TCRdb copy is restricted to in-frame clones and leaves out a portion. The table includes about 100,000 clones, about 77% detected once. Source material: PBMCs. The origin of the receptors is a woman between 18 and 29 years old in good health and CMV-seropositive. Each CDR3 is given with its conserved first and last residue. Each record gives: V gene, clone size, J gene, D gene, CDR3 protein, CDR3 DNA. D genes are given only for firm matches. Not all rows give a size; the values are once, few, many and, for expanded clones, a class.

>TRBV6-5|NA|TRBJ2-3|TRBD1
CASRVTGGITDTQYF
TGTGCCAGCAGGGTGACAGGGGGCATCACAGATACGCAGTATTTT
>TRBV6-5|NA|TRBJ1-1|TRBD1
CASRIGQGIAEAFF
TGTGCCAGCAGGATCGGACAGGGGATCGCTGAAGCTTTCTTT
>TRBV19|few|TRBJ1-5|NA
CASSIRAGGNQPQHF
TGTGCCAGTAGTATAAGGGCAGGGGGCAATCAGCCCCAGCATTTT
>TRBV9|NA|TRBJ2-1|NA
CASTIGLSSYNEQFF
TGTGCCAGCACCATTGGGCTGAGCTCCTACAATGAGCAGTTCTTC
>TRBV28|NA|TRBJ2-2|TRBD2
CASSARGGRNTGELFF
TGTGCCAGCAGTGCCCGGGGAGGGAGGAACACCGGGGAGCTGTTTTTT
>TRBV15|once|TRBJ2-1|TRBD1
CATSRPPQGAGYNEQFF
TGTGCCACCAGCAGACCGCCACAGGGGGCCGGGTACAATGAGCAGTTCTTC
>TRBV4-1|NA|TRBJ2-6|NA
CASSQFSSGANVLTF
TGCGCCAGCAGCCAATTCAGCTCTGGGGCCAACGTCCTGACTTTC
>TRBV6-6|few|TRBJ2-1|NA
CASSEPYYNEQFF
TGTGCCAGCAGTGAGCCGTACTACAATGAGCAGTTCTTC
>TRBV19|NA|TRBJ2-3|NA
CASRTGGTDTQYF
TGTGCCAGTAGGACAGGAGGCACAGATACGCAGTATTTT
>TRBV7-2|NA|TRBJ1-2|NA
CASARFLDTKPVYTF
TGTGCCAGCGCTAGGTTTCTGGATACCAAACCAGTCTACACCTTC
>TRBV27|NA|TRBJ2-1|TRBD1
CAIRQGYNEQFF
TGTGCCATCCGACAGGGCTACAATGAGCAGTTCTTC
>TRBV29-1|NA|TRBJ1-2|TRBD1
CSVELSGTGLSYTF
TGCAGCGTTGAGTTGTCCGGGACAGGACTTAGTTACACCTTC
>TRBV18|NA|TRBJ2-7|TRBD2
CASSPGLAGGISYEQYF
TGTGCCAGCTCACCGGGACTAGCGGGAGGGATCTCCTACGAGCAGTACTTC
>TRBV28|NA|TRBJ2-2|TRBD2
CASRGLAGEYTGELFF
TGTGCCAGCAGGGGTCTAGCGGGAGAGTACACCGGGGAGCTGTTTTTT
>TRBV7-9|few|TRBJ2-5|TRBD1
CASSFGTGTETQYF
TGTGCCAGCAGCTTCGGGACAGGGACTGAGACCCAGTACTTC
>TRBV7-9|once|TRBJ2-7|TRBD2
CASSATSGIAYEQYF
TGTGCCAGCAGCGCGACTAGCGGGATTGCCTACGAGCAGTACTTC
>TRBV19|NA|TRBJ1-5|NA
CASRKGQNSNQPQHF
TGTGCCAGTAGGAAAGGACAAAATAGCAATCAGCCCCAGCATTTT
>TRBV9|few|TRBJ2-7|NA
CASSVADSSYEQYF
TGTGCCAGCAGCGTAGCGGACAGTTCCTACGAGCAGTACTTC